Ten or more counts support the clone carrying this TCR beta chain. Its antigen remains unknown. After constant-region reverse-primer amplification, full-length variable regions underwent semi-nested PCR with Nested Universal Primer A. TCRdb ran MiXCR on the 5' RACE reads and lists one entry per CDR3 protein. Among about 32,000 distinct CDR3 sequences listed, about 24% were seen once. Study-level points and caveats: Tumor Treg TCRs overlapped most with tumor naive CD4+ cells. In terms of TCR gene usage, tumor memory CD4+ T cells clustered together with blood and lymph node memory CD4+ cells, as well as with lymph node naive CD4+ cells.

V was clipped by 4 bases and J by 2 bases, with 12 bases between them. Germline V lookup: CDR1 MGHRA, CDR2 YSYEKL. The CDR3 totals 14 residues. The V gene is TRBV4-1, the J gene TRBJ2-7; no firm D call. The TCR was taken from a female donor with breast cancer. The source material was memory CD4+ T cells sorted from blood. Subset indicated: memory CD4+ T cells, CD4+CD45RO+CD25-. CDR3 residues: CASSPGVGPYEQYF. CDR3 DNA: TGCGCCAGCAGCCCAGGAGTAGGTCCCTACGAGCAGTACTTC.